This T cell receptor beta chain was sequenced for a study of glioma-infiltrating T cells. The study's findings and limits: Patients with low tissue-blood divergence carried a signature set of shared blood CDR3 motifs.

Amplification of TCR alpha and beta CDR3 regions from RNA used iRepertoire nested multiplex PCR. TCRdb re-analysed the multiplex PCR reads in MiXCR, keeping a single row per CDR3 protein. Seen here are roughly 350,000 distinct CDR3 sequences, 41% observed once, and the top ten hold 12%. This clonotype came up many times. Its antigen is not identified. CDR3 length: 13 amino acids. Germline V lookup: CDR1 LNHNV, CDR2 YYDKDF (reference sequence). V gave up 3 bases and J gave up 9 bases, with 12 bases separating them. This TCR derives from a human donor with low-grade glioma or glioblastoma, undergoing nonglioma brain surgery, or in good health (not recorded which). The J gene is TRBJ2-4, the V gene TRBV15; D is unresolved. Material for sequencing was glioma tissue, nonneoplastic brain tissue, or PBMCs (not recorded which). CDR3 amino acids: CATSSRGDSIQYF. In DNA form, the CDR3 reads TGTGCCACCAGCAGTCGAGGAGATTCCATTCAGTACTTC.